This T cell receptor beta chain comes out of a study of T cell changes during pregnancy in multiple sclerosis (dated by TCRdb to 2018 to 2020). For the study in its entirety: The study examined how the T cell repertoire changed over the course of pregnancy in women with multiple sclerosis.

Inclusive of the bounding cysteine and phenylalanine, the CDR3 is 15 residues long. The entry retains the CDR3 DNA only, 45 bases that are in frame from base 1. The junction shows trimming of 1 base on V and 2 bases on J, and the gene matches do not reach 5 bases of it. CDR1 and CDR2 are read off the germline V gene as LGHNA and YSLEER. Receptor libraries were prepared by the immunoSEQ multiplex PCR assay. TCRdb carries this immuneACCESS record with in-frame sequences only. Its versions omit some clonotypes, under half of them owing to an unresolved V gene in the studies checked, with the rest unexplained. In this sample the table shows fewer than 90,000 clones, just under 95% of which occur a single time. The top ten clonotypes cover approximately 0.8% of the sample. A word on this clone: Its antigen has not been determined. Base quality data are lacking; no much larger clone is found one base away.

Source: peripheral blood, taken in the third trimester of pregnancy. The chain is assembled from TRBV4-3 and TRBJ2-7, with 7 bases in between that match TRBD2. This sequence was found in a female donor with multiple sclerosis, enrolled in a pregnancy study. The nucleotide sequence is given as TGCGCCAGCAGCCAAGTGAGCGGGGCGGCCTACGAGCAGTACTTC. It is translated as CASSQVSGAAYEQYF.